The rows below give T cell receptor beta chains drawn from one sample of a study of T cell responses to AZD1222 COVID-19 vaccine. Assay used: immunoSEQ multiplex PCR; TCRdb lists only in-frame clones, some missing. The data show approximately 180,000 clones, approximately 90% seen once. The material was peripheral blood, obtained 28 days after the second dose of the MenACWY control vaccine. These receptors came from an adult who received the MenACWY meningococcal vaccine as a control. CDR3s include the opening cysteine and the closing phenylalanine or tryptophan. The D gene is left open where the match is weak. The listing skips clone size in some rows; elsewhere it reads once, few, many or a size class.

size,J,D,V,CDR3,DNA
-,TRBJ1-2,-,TRBV5-4,CASGDRYGYTF,TGTGCCAGCGGGGATAGGTATGGCTACACCTTC
-,TRBJ1-4,-,TRBV29-1,CSVLVGGTTNEKLFF,TGCAGCGTTCTCGTCGGGGGAACAACTAATGAAAAACTGTTTTTT
-,TRBJ2-1,TRBD2,TRBV3-1/TRBV3-2,CASSRTVGGYNEQFF,TGTGCCAGCAGCCGGACGGTGGGAGGGTACAATGAGCAGTTCTTC
few,TRBJ2-2,-,TRBV19,CASSIRSGLGTGELFF,TGTGCCAGTAGTATTAGAAGCGGGCTGGGCACCGGGGAGCTGTTTTTT
-,TRBJ2-1,-,TRBV7-2,CASSEGRNEQFF,TGTGCCAGCAGCGAGGGACGCAATGAGCAGTTCTTC
-,TRBJ1-1,-,TRBV19,CASSGGMNTEAFF,TGTGCCAGCAGTGGGGGCATGAACACTGAAGCTTTCTTT
-,TRBJ2-7,-,TRBV5-6,CASTTTVTLYEQYF,TGTGCCAGCACCACCACAGTCACCCTCTACGAGCAGTACTTC
few,TRBJ2-5,TRBD1,TRBV29-1,CSVEVVGQGQTQYF,TGCAGCGTTGAAGTAGTGGGACAGGGGCAGACCCAGTACTTC
once,TRBJ1-4,-,TRBV9,CASSTRPAQYNEKLFF,TGTGCCAGCAGCACCCGACCCGCACAGTATAATGAAAAACTGTTTTTT
-,TRBJ1-1,TRBD1,TRBV7-2,CASSSGQGLAEAFF,TGTGCCAGCAGCTCCGGACAGGGGCTCGCTGAAGCTTTCTTT
-,TRBJ1-1,TRBD1,TRBV30,CAWKEGARNTEAFF,TGTGCCTGGAAAGAGGGGGCGAGGAACACTGAAGCTTTCTTT
-,TRBJ1-1,TRBD1,TRBV19,CASSIDHRGPSPGAEAFF,TGTGCCAGTAGTATAGATCACAGGGGGCCGAGCCCCGGGGCTGAAGCTTTCTTT
-,TRBJ2-7,-,TRBV19,CASSLGGTRMGYEQYF,TGTGCCAGTAGTTTGGGGGGGACACGGATGGGGTACGAGCAGTACTTC
-,TRBJ1-5,-,TRBV27,CASSWGRNQPQHF,TGTGCCAGCAGTTGGGGGCGGAATCAGCCCCAGCATTTT
-,TRBJ2-7,TRBD1,TRBV30,CAWRGQGGYEQYF,TGTGCCTGGAGGGGACAGGGAGGATACGAGCAGTACTTC
-,TRBJ2-5,-,TRBV29-1,CSVGGKVETQYF,TGCAGCGTTGGAGGGAAAGTAGAGACCCAGTACTTC
-,TRBJ2-1,-,TRBV7-2,CASSLAENNEQFF,TGTGCCAGCAGCTTAGCCGAGAACAATGAGCAGTTCTTC
-,TRBJ2-5,-,TRBV6-5,CASSLREWETQYF,TGTGCCAGCAGTCTAAGGGAGTGGGAGACCCAGTACTTC
-,TRBJ2-1,-,TRBV27,CAVGRGTGDGLNEQFF,TGTGCCGTAGGGAGGGGGACCGGAGACGGATTAAATGAGCAGTTCTTC
-,TRBJ1-2,-,TRBV2,CASREGFGLYGYTF,TGTGCCAGCAGGGAAGGGTTTGGACTCTATGGCTACACCTTC
-,TRBJ2-4,-,TRBV7-2,CASSFGDIQYF,TGTGCCAGCAGCTTCGGGGACATTCAGTACTTC
-,TRBJ2-4,TRBD2,TRBV3-1/TRBV3-2,CASSQGGVAGNAQNIQYF,TGTGCCAGCAGCCAAGGCGGGGTAGCGGGAAATGCACAAAACATTCAGTACTTC
-,TRBJ2-7,TRBD2,TRBV27,CASSSPGSGSYEQYF,TGTGCCAGCAGTTCCCCCGGCAGCGGGAGCTACGAGCAGTACTTC
-,TRBJ2-4,-,TRBV10-3,CATGGGLAKNIQYF,TGTGCCACTGGGGGCGGACTAGCCAAAAACATTCAGTACTTC
-,TRBJ1-5,TRBD1,TRBV29-1,CSVGRGTGDQPQHF,TGCAGCGTTGGGCGTGGGACAGGGGATCAGCCCCAGCATTTT
-,TRBJ1-1,-,TRBV18,CASSPGGRNTEAFF,TGTGCCAGCTCACCTGGGGGGAGGAACACTGAAGCTTTCTTT
-,TRBJ2-1,TRBD2,TRBV11-2,CASSGIAGKVNEQFF,TGTGCCAGCAGCGGAATAGCGGGAAAGGTCAATGAGCAGTTCTTC
once,TRBJ2-5,-,TRBV7-8,CASSGVQETQYF,TGTGCCAGCAGCGGAGTACAAGAGACCCAGTACTTC
-,TRBJ2-4,-,TRBV3-1/TRBV3-2,CASRERGTRGDQYF,TGTGCCAGCAGGGAAAGGGGTACGAGAGGAGATCAGTACTTC
-,TRBJ2-7,TRBD2,TRBV24-1,CATSDPGTSGTYEQYF,TGTGCCACCAGTGATCCCGGGACTAGCGGTACCTACGAGCAGTACTTC
-,TRBJ1-1,-,TRBV7-2,CASSLYLGPNTEAFF,TGTGCCAGCAGCTTATATTTAGGGCCGAACACTGAAGCTTTCTTT
-,TRBJ1-4,TRBD1,TRBV19,CASSEGTAEKLFF,TGTGCCAGTAGTGAGGGGACAGCTGAAAAACTGTTTTTT
-,TRBJ2-1,TRBD1,TRBV27,CASRQTQGARYNEQFF,TGTGCCAGCAGGCAGACACAGGGGGCGCGTTACAATGAGCAGTTCTTC
-,TRBJ2-7,-,TRBV7-9,CASSSRTGDPLEQYF,TGTGCCAGCAGCTCTCGAACGGGGGACCCCTTGGAGCAGTACTTC
-,TRBJ2-2,-,TRBV27,CASSLWPGELFF,TGTGCCAGCAGTTTATGGCCCGGGGAGCTGTTTTTT
-,TRBJ1-5,-,TRBV6-9,CASIRKDSNQPQHF,TGTGCCAGCATACGAAAGGATAGCAATCAGCCCCAGCATTTT
-,TRBJ2-7,-,TRBV14,CASSQVDGYEQYF,TGTGCCAGCAGCCAGGTTGACGGCTACGAGCAGTACTTC
-,TRBJ2-7,-,TRBV21-1,CASSTGLAGSRSYEQYF,TGTGCCAGCAGCACGGGACTAGCGGGATCAAGATCCTACGAGCAGTACTTC
-,TRBJ1-2,TRBD1,TRBV27,CASSFNRGGGGYTF,TGTGCCAGCAGTTTCAACAGGGGGGGTGGAGGCTACACCTTC
-,TRBJ2-7,TRBD1,TRBV9,CASSVSGQGAYEQYF,TGTGCCAGCAGCGTCAGCGGACAGGGGGCCTACGAGCAGTACTTC
-,TRBJ1-2,-,TRBV5-4,CASGPSTVYGYTF,TGTGCCAGCGGGCCCTCGACAGTCTATGGCTACACCTTC
-,TRBJ2-5,-,TRBV18,CASSQQGNGETQYF,TGTGCCAGCTCACAACAGGGAAATGGAGAGACCCAGTACTTC
-,TRBJ2-1,TRBD2,TRBV7-8,CASSLVAGADNEQFF,TGTGCCAGCAGCTTAGTTGCGGGAGCCGACAATGAGCAGTTCTTC
-,TRBJ1-5,TRBD1,TRBV19,CASRERDRGRNQPQHF,TGTGCCAGTAGAGAACGGGACAGGGGACGCAATCAGCCCCAGCATTTT
-,TRBJ1-6,-,TRBV19,CASSIDHASSYNSPLHF,TGTGCCAGTAGTATAGATCATGCAAGCTCCTATAATTCACCCCTCCACTTT
-,TRBJ1-2,-,TRBV2,CASSGYGYTF,TGTGCCAGCAGCGGGTATGGCTACACCTTC
-,TRBJ1-5,TRBD1,TRBV5-1,CASSADRAGQPQHF,TGCGCCAGCAGCGCGGACAGGGCAGGTCAGCCCCAGCATTTT
-,TRBJ1-3,-,TRBV6-2/TRBV6-3,CASSSGQGTMDTIYF,TGTGCCAGCAGTTCGGGGCAGGGGACAATGGACACCATATATTTT
once,TRBJ1-2,-,TRBV30,CAWSVEARQDGYTF,TGTGCCTGGAGTGTGGAGGCCCGGCAGGATGGCTACACCTTC
-,TRBJ1-6,-,TRBV6-2/TRBV6-3,CASSSRQPYNSPLHF,TGTGCCAGCAGTTCAAGACAGCCCTATAATTCACCCCTCCACTTT
-,TRBJ1-6,TRBD1,TRBV27,CASSFQSGGFSPLHF,TGTGCCAGCAGTTTTCAGTCAGGGGGCTTTTCACCCCTCCACTTT